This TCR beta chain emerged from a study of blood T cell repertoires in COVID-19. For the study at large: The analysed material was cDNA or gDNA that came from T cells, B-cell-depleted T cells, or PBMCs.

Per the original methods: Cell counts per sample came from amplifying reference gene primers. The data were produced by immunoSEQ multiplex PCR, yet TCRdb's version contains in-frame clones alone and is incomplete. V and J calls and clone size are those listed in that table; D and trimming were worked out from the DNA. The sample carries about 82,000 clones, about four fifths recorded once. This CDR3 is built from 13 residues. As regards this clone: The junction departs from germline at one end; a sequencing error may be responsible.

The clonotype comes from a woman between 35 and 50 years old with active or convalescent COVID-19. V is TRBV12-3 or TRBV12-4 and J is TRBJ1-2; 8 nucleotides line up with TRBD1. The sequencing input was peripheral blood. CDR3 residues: CASLKDRVYGYTF. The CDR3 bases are TGTGCCAGCCTTAAGGACAGGGTGTATGGTTACACCTTC.